The sequence of this TCR beta chain was determined in a study of T cells expressing NK-cell markers. Following a re-call of the 5' RACE reads, TCRdb has one entry per CDR3 protein and lacks DNA. The sample holds 500,000 to 700,000 distinct CDR3 sequences. The CDR3 covers 17 residues. Study-wide findings and caveats: A few donors' CD3+CD56-NKG2C+ cells were dominated by the same clonotypes. HCMV specificity of expanded NKG2C+ T cell clones remained unclear.

On this clonotype itself: Its antigen is unidentified.

The sequence was obtained from a man between 18 and 35 years old in good health. The sample was blood T cells: a sorted CD56 or NKG2C T cell subset, CD4+ or CD8+ T cells, or bulk PBMC T cells (not recorded which). The rearrangement uses TRBV12-3 or TRBV12-4 and TRBJ2-7; lacking DNA, the TRBD2 call made by TCRdb goes unchecked. CDR3 sequence reads: CASSLATSGRKSHEQYF.